These 21 T cell receptor beta chains originate from one sample sequenced in a study of blood T cells in healthy people across ages. Primers used in a second PCR of roughly 6 to 11 cycles were a sample-barcoded 5' primer and a J-beta primer mix. Each CDR3 protein gets one entry after TCRdb re-called the 5' RACE reads with MiXCR. Among approximately 1.5 million distinct CDR3 sequences listed, 35% to 45% were seen once. Sequenced sample: blood. The origin of the receptors is a woman aged 18 to 35 in good health.

The chain recombines TRBV27 with TRBJ1-1, with D maybe TRBD1 (5 bases). V was trimmed by 3 bases and J by 8 bases, leaving 10 bases between them. The germline V gene has CDR1 MNHEY and CDR2 SMNVEV (reference sequence). CDR3 size: 12 residues. The CDR3 here is CASSFFTGEAFF. CDR3 nucleotide sequence: TGTGCCAGCAGTTTTTTCACAGGCGAAGCTTTCTTT.

This chain uses TRBV6-5 with TRBJ2-5, with D perhaps being TRBD1 or TRBD2 (5 bases each). The CDR3 contains 14 residues. V lost 0 bases and J 11 bases, leaving 16 bases between the germline ends. The germline V gene encodes CDR1 MNHEY and CDR2 SVGAGI. As DNA, the CDR3 is TGTGCCAGCAGTTACTCGGGACCCCCGGTGGAGCAGTACTTC. Its translation: CASSYSGPPVEQYF.

The sample holds one count of this clonotype. At one boundary the junction diverges from the germline segment, which might be a read error. This rearrangement joins TRBV6-2 or TRBV6-3 to TRBJ2-1; D is unresolved. The CDR3 is made up of 13 amino acids. CDR1 is MNHEY and CDR2 is SVGEGT in the germline V gene. In nucleotides, the CDR3 is TGTGCCAGCAGTGACTCGATGTATGGAGAGCAGTTCTTC. Amino acids: CASSDSMYGEQFF.

This clonotype was seen a single time. The rearrangement links TRBV20-1 to TRBJ2-1; 8 bases match TRBD1. This CDR3 region has 16 residues. V shed 0 bases, J shed 3 bases, and the junction held 7 bases outside the gene matches. Germline V gene lookup returns CDR1 DFQATT and CDR2 SNEGSKA (reference sequence). As DNA, the CDR3 is TGCAGTGCTAGAGATTTTAGGACAGGGCTCTACAATGAGCAGTTCTTC. The encoded protein is CSARDFRTGLYNEQFF.

J is TRBJ1-5 and V is TRBV21-1. TRBV21-1 is listed as a pseudogene. The CDR3 has 15 residues. CDR3 DNA sequence: TGTGCCAGCAGCAAGAGTGGAGGGGGCAGTCAGCCCCAGCATTTT. As protein: CASSKSGGGSQPQHF.

The chain couples TRBV11-2 to TRBJ2-4, with 8 nucleotides matching TRBD2. The CDR3 extends over 18 amino acids. Germline trimming cut 5 bases from V and 13 bases from J; bases unmatched to any gene: 25. Germline CDR1 SGHAT, CDR2 FQNNGV. The CDR3 is CASSRRAGELRYYNEQYF. DNA for the CDR3: TGTGCCAGCAGCCGTAGAGCGGGAGAATTAAGGTACTACAATGAGCAGTACTTC.

The gene calls are TRBV6-2 or TRBV6-3 and TRBJ1-2, with TRBD1 matching over 7 bases. Germline CDR1 and CDR2: MNHEY and SVGEGT. This CDR3 is 14 amino acids long. With V trimmed by 2 bases and J by 3 bases, 3 bases remained unmatched. CDR3 DNA: TGTGCCAGCAGTTACCCTGGGACAGACTATGGCTACACCTTC. It encodes CASSYPGTDYGYTF.

V is TRBV4-1 and J is TRBJ2-3; 9 positions agree with TRBD1. V lost 3 bases and J lost 4; bases outside the gene matches: 11. The germline CDR1 and CDR2 sequences are MGHRA and YSYEKL. The CDR3 totals 17 residues. CDR3 protein: CASSHLYRDRVADTQYF. Written as DNA, the CDR3 is TGCGCCAGCAGCCACCTCTACCGGGACAGGGTGGCAGATACGCAGTATTTT.

This clonotype was picked up a small number of times. V is TRBV6-2 or TRBV6-3 and J is TRBJ2-1; D might be TRBD1 or TRBD2, each matching 5 bases. The CDR3 has 13 residues. Trimming pared 10 bases from V and 6 bases from J, leaving 16 bases between. Germline CDR1 and CDR2: MNHEY and SVGEGT. The DNA of the CDR3 is TGTGCCACTGCTATCGGGACCTTCAATGAGCAGTTCTTC. Translation gives CATAIGTFNEQFF.

The chain links TRBV6-2 or TRBV6-3 to TRBJ2-7; D is undetermined. Trimming removed 5 bases at V and 3 bases at J, with 20 bases between. The CDR3 sequence is 16 residues long. CDR1 and CDR2 from the germline V gene are MNHEY and SVGEGT. CDR3 residues: CASSDFSWRSGYEQYF. As DNA, the CDR3 is TGTGCCAGCAGTGACTTTAGTTGGAGATCGGGCTACGAGCAGTACTTC.

A single count supports this clonotype. The rearrangement links TRBV7-2 to TRBJ1-2; D ambiguous. CDR1 SGHTA and CDR2 FQGNSA come from the germline V gene. The CDR3 has 14 residues. The germline V and J ends were trimmed by 4 bases and 3 bases, with 12 bases remaining between them. The CDR3 is CASSSKNRDYGYTF. DNA of the CDR3: TGTGCCAGCAGCTCCAAAAATAGGGACTATGGCTACACCTTC.

CDR3 loop: CSVEDLGSSYNEQYF. The CDR3 nucleotides read TGCAGCGTTGAAGATCTAGGCAGCTCCTACAATGAGCAGTACTTC. This chain joins TRBV29-1 and TRBJ2-1; D remains unclear. The J call may be incorrect, as the DNA end agrees better with TRBJ2-7. Per the germline V gene, CDR1 is SQVTM and CDR2 is ANQGSEA. This CDR3 is 15 amino acids long.

CDR3 sequence (DNA): TGCAGTGCTAGAGACCTACTAGCGGGTATGTTCAATGAGCAGTTCTTC. Translation: CSARDLLAGMFNEQFF. This chain connects TRBV20-1 to TRBJ2-1; 9 bases are shared with TRBD2. The CDR3 loop spans 16 amino acids. V was clipped by 0 bases and J by 6 bases; unmatched bases: 9. Germline values: CDR1 DFQATT, CDR2 SNEGSKA (reference sequence).

The chain employs TRBV28 and TRBJ1-4, with TRBD1 as a possible D gene (6 bases). The germline gives CDR1 MDHEN, CDR2 SYDVKM. The ends were cut back, 4 bases at V and 0 bases at J, with 6 bases in the middle. CDR3 length equals 14 residues. The CDR3 DNA reads as TGTGCCAGCAGTTGGGGGCCAACTAATGAAAAACTGTTTTTT. This gives the protein CASSWGPTNEKLFF.

The rearrangement uses TRBV5-1 and TRBJ1-2; no clear D. Germline V CDR1 and CDR2: SGHRS, YFSETQ. Deletions cut 0 bases from V and 0 bases from J, with 15 bases between. The CDR3 length is 17 residues. CDR3 residues: CASSLEVRSQSNYGYTF. CDR3 DNA sequence: TGCGCCAGCAGCTTGGAAGTCAGGAGCCAATCTAACTATGGCTACACCTTC.

In its sample, this clonotype was seen many times. The chain is built from TRBV5-1 and TRBJ2-1; TRBD1 might be the D (5 bases). The CDR3 length is 14 residues. Germline V gene sequence: CDR1 SGHRS, CDR2 YFSETQ. V lost 0 bases and J lost 4, with 8 bases in between. DNA of the CDR3: TGCGCCAGCAGCTTGGCGGCAGGGTACAATGAGCAGTTCTTC. Encoded protein: CASSLAAGYNEQFF.

This clonotype was counted a few times. The J gene is TRBJ1-6, the V gene TRBV4-3; a weak D match, TRBD1 (5 bases). Trimming removed 0 bases from V and 5 bases from J, with 8 bases in between. CDR1 is LGHNA, CDR2 YSLEER, per germline. This CDR3 has 15 residues. The CDR3 nucleotides are TGCGCCAGCAGCCAAGAGGGGCGGGATAATTCACCCCTCCACTTT. Translation: CASSQEGRDNSPLHF.

The V call is TRBV2, the J call TRBJ2-5; tentatively, D is TRBD1 or TRBD2 (7 bases each). Germline values: CDR1 SNHLY, CDR2 FYNNEI. V was shortened by 5 bases and J by 4 bases, with 20 bases between the two germline ends. This CDR3 region has 16 residues. The CDR3 DNA reads TGTGCCAGCAGTCGGGCAGGGGGGGTGATGGGAGAGACCCAGTACTTC. As protein: CASSRAGGVMGETQYF.

J is TRBJ1-1 and V is TRBV6-2 or TRBV6-3; perhaps TRBD1 as D (6 bases). CDR1 is MNHEY, CDR2 SVGEGT, per germline. The CDR3 loop spans 18 amino acids. V shed 0 bases and J shed 0 bases, with 17 bases lying between them. The CDR3 loop is CASSYSYYGGDMNTEAFF. The DNA of the CDR3 is TGTGCCAGCAGTTACTCTTACTATGGAGGGGACATGAACACTGAAGCTTTCTTT.

The gene calls are TRBV20-1 and TRBJ2-2, with D tentatively TRBD1 (6 bases). The germline V gene has CDR1 DFQATT and CDR2 SNEGSKA (reference sequence). The length of the CDR3 is 14 residues. The ends were cut back, 5 bases at V and 5 bases at J, with 15 bases in the middle. The DNA for the CDR3 is TGCAGTGCTCCTGACCACCAGGGGACCGGGGAGCTGTTTTTT. It encodes CSAPDHQGTGELFF.

This clonotype has a handful of counts. The gene calls are TRBV7-2 and TRBJ2-7; TRBD1 matches 7 bases. Germline CDR1 SGHTA, CDR2 FQGNSA. The CDR3 extends over 14 amino acids. Germline trimming cut 11 bases from V and 5 bases from J; bases unmatched to any gene: 15. DNA for the CDR3: TGTGCCTCAGGCGCCATGACAGGGAACCACGAGCAGTACTTC. Amino acid sequence: CASGAMTGNHEQYF.